This TCR beta chain was found in a study of blood T cell repertoires in COVID-19. Turning to the study itself: The United States, Italy and Spain supplied acute and convalescent COVID-19 samples.

Enrolled through a virtual design, the participants were between roughly 18 and 100 years of age and came from 24 US areas. V was clipped by 0 bases and J by 4 bases, with 15 bases between them. The germline V gene encodes CDR1 SGHNT and CDR2 YENEEA. The CDR3 consists of 16 residues. In the study's own analysis: For nucleated cells, counts were estimated from reference gene primer amplification. The data were produced by immunoSEQ multiplex PCR, yet TCRdb's version contains in-frame clones alone and is incomplete. V and J calls and clone size are those listed in that table; D and trimming were worked out from the DNA. The sample has a few hundred thousand clones; roughly 89% are singletons.

This sequence originates from a woman between 18 and 29 years old with acute COVID-19. Material: PBMCs or T cells enriched from blood (not recorded which). The rearrangement uses TRBV11-3 and TRBJ1-1, with a weak D call TRBD1 (5 bases). CDR3 amino acids: CASSLEAGRSGTEAFF. CDR3 in DNA: TGTGCCAGCAGCTTAGAGGCGGGGCGCTCGGGCACTGAAGCTTTCTTT.